The 31 T cell receptor beta chains reported below all come from one sample, sequenced in a study of T-cell memory formation after mild COVID-19. TCRdb re-called the 5' RACE reads with MiXCR, one entry per CDR3 protein. The sample records a few hundred thousand distinct CDR3 sequences, 16% being singletons. The sequencing sample was made of PBMCs or a T cell subset sorted from them (not recorded which). These receptors were collected from a man between 18 and 35 years old who had mild COVID-19 (a few samples of this study predate the infection). Cell type and time point are not known.

The J gene is TRBJ2-3, the V gene TRBV7-9, with a weak D call TRBD2 (6 bases). This CDR3 is built from 13 residues. The V gene's germline CDR1 is SEHNR and CDR2 FQNEAQ (reference sequence). The V gene lost 5 bases and the J gene lost 5 bases, with 11 bases spanning the gap. CDR3 DNA sequence: TGTGCCAGCAGCCCCGCGGGGATAGATACGCAGTATTTT. Its translation is CASSPAGIDTQYF. Complete variable domain (other parts from reference TRBV7-9 and TRBJ2-3): DTGVSQNPRHKITKRGQNVTFRCDPISEHNRLYWYRQTLGQGPEFLTYFQNEAQLEKSRLLSDRFSAERPKGSFSTLEIQRTEQGDSAMYLCASSPAGIDTQYFGPGTRLTVL.

J is TRBJ2-4 and V is TRBV29-1; D possibly corresponds to TRBD2 (5 bases). V dropped 4 bases and J dropped 6 bases, with 10 bases sitting between them. CDR3 size: 12 residues. CDR1 is SQVTM and CDR2 is ANQGSEA in the germline V gene. For the CDR3, the DNA is TGCAGCGTTGGCGAGGGAGCAAACATTCAGTACTTC. Encoded protein: CSVGEGANIQYF.

This clonotype was detected ten times or more. The gene calls are TRBV28 and TRBJ2-3; D gene uncertain. From germline, CDR1 is MDHEN and CDR2 SYDVKM. The germline V and J ends were trimmed by 7 bases and 2 bases, with 7 bases remaining between them. This CDR3 region has 12 residues. As DNA, the CDR3 is TGTGCCAGCACCAGCTTCACAGATACGCAGTATTTT. The encoded protein is CASTSFTDTQYF.

This clonotype was detected ten times or more. The chain links TRBV4-3 to TRBJ2-5; 7 nucleotides line up with TRBD2. Trimming took 2 bases from V and 2 from J; bases not matched to a gene: 11. The CDR3 loop spans 17 amino acids. Germline V gene sequence: CDR1 LGHNA, CDR2 YSLEER. CDR3 sequence (DNA): TGCGCCAGCAGCCAAAAGGTGATAGCGGGCCATCAAGAGACCCAGTACTTC. Amino acids: CASSQKVIAGHQETQYF.

This clonotype was counted between two and nine times. The chain employs TRBV6-2 or TRBV6-3 and TRBJ2-5; no definite D call. V lost 8 bases, J lost 4 bases, and 11 bases lay in between. CDR3 length equals 12 residues. Germline values: CDR1 MNHEY, CDR2 SVGEGT. CDR3: CASWVLGETQYF. DNA for the CDR3: TGTGCCAGCTGGGTCCTGGGAGAGACCCAGTACTTC.

The rearrangement uses TRBV3-1 and TRBJ1-1, with a possible D match to TRBD1 (6 bases). Trimming shortened V by 5 bases and J by 7 bases, and 14 bases separated the two germline ends. Germline V gene sequence: CDR1 LGHDT, CDR2 YNNKEL (reference sequence). The CDR3 is 13 residues long. The CDR3 region has the DNA TGTGCCAGCAGCGCACAGGGTCAGGGTGAAGCTTTCTTT. Translated: CASSAQGQGEAFF.

The CDR3 DNA sequence: TGCGCCAGCAGCGCCGGGACAGGGGTCAATGGTGGCTACACCTTC. Translation gives CASSAGTGVNGGYTF. The rearrangement uses TRBV4-3 and TRBJ1-2, with TRBD1 matching 10 bases. Trimming at V came to 5 bases and at J to 7 bases, leaving 10 bases not matched to a gene. This CDR3 spans 15 amino acids. In germline, CDR1 is LGHNA, CDR2 YSLEER.

This clonotype was detected only a few times. The J gene is TRBJ2-7, the V gene TRBV5-1; D remains unclear. Trimming took 0 bases from V and 3 from J, leaving 10 bases between them. The germline gives CDR1 SGHRS, CDR2 YFSETQ. The CDR3 sequence is 14 residues long. The chain's CDR3 is CASSLDPSYYEQYV. As DNA, the CDR3 is TGCGCCAGCAGCTTGGACCCCTCTTACTACGAGCAGTACGTC.

The V call is TRBV3-1, the J call TRBJ1-1; the match to TRBD1 covers 9 bases. Germline trimming cut 4 bases from V and 5 bases from J; bases unmatched to any gene: 8. CDR1 is LGHDT, CDR2 YNNKEL, per germline (reference sequence). This CDR3 has 15 residues. As DNA, the CDR3 is TGTGCCAGCAGCCCGTGGACAGGGGAGGAAACTGAAGCTTTCTTT. This codes for CASSPWTGEETEAFF.

The chain recombines TRBV5-1 with TRBJ1-1; D not certain. Trimming removed 5 bases from V and 2 bases from J, with 19 bases in between. Germline V lookup: CDR1 SGHRS, CDR2 YFSETQ. CDR3 length: 16 amino acids. The CDR3 bases are TGCGCCAGCAGTCCCGGTCCACACCAAGCCAACACTGAAGCTTTCTTT. It specifies CASSPGPHQANTEAFF.

This clonotype has more than one count but fewer than ten. This chain connects TRBV11-2 to TRBJ1-3, with D uncertain. The CDR3 extends over 13 amino acids. V was clipped by 2 bases and J by 1 base, with 3 bases between them. The germline gives CDR1 SGHAT, CDR2 FQNNGV. CDR3 nucleotides: TGTGCCAGCAGCTTAACATCTGGAAACACCATATATTTT. This sequence encodes CASSLTSGNTIYF.

V and J are TRBV3-1 and TRBJ2-5, with TRBD2 matching over 11 bases. J was trimmed by 1 base and V by 1 base; bases with no gene match: 5. Germline CDR1 and CDR2: LGHDT and YNNKEL (reference sequence). The CDR3 is 17 amino acids. The CDR3 DNA is TGTGCCAGCAGCCAAGTGATAGCGGGGGGGATCCAAGAGACCCAGTACTTC. This codes for CASSQVIAGGIQETQYF.

The V gene is TRBV12-3 or TRBV12-4, the J gene TRBJ2-2; D uncertain. Trimming took 6 bases from V and 5 from J, leaving 16 bases between them. This CDR3 has 15 residues. The CDR3 nucleotides are TGTGCCAGCAGCCTAAGGGCTAGTGGGACCGGGGAGCTGTTTTTT. It is translated as CASSLRASGTGELFF.

V is TRBV5-6 and J is TRBJ2-5; D unresolved. The CDR3 length is 15 residues. Germline V gene lookup returns CDR1 SGHDT and CDR2 YYEEEE. Trimming stripped 0 bases from V and 4 bases from J, with 13 bases between. The CDR3, as DNA: TGTGCCAGCAGCTTGGCCGGACGGAACAGAGAGACCCAGTACTTC. Protein: CASSLAGRNRETQYF.

This clonotype was observed at least ten times. This chain links TRBV4-3 with TRBJ2-1; no reliable D call. Between the trimmed V and J ends, which lost 1 base and 3 bases, there was a span of 7 bases. The CDR3 sequence is 14 residues long. Germline V lookup: CDR1 LGHNA, CDR2 YSLEER. CDR3 coding DNA: TGCGCCAGCAGCCAAGGGACCTACTACAATGAGCAGTTCTTC. Residues: CASSQGTYYNEQFF.

V and J are TRBV10-3 and TRBJ2-5, with TRBD2 identical over 10 bases. The germline V gene has CDR1 ENHRY and CDR2 SYGVKD. The CDR3 totals 17 residues. The trim removed 2 bases at V and 2 bases at J, leaving 8 bases unmatched. The DNA of the CDR3 is TGTGCCATCAGTGAGATACGCGGGACTAGCGATCAAGAGACCCAGTACTTC. It codes for CAISEIRGTSDQETQYF.

The CDR3, as DNA: TGTGCCAGCAGTTACTCGCGTCAGGGGAGCGAGCAGTACTTC. This translates into CASSYSRQGSEQYF. The V and J genes are TRBV6-5 and TRBJ2-7, with D possibly matching TRBD1 (6 bases). The CDR3 loop spans 14 amino acids. The germline CDR1 and CDR2 sequences are MNHEY and SVGAGI. V lost 0 bases to trimming and J lost 6 bases, with 12 bases between them.

This rearrangement joins TRBV5-6 to TRBJ2-7; 7 bases are shared with TRBD1. V was clipped by 5 bases and J by 3 bases; unmatched bases: 8. CDR3 length: 14 residues. The germline V gene has CDR1 SGHDT and CDR2 YYEEEE. The CDR3 nucleotides are TGTGCCAGCAGAGAACAGGGACAGAACTACGAGCAGTACTTC. Translating it yields CASREQGQNYEQYF.

J is TRBJ1-1 and V is TRBV12-3 or TRBV12-4; D possibly corresponds to TRBD1 (6 bases). The V gene lost 8 bases and the J gene lost 0 bases, with 13 bases spanning the gap. This CDR3 is 14 amino acids long. The CDR3 region is CASGKGGVNTEAFF. In DNA form, the CDR3 reads TGTGCCAGCGGAAAGGGGGGGGTGAACACTGAAGCTTTCTTT.

The chain couples TRBV5-1 to TRBJ2-1; possible D gene TRBD1, 6 bases. V lost 4 bases, J lost 7 bases, and 15 bases lay in between. The germline V gene has CDR1 SGHRS and CDR2 YFSETQ. The CDR3 sequence is 14 residues long. This chain's CDR3 is CASSISGTLNEQFF. CDR3 DNA sequence: TGCGCCAGCAGCATTTCCGGGACACTTAATGAGCAGTTCTTC.

This clonotype was seen only a few times. The V and J genes are TRBV15 and TRBJ1-1; TRBD1 is a possible D gene (6 bases). The V gene's germline CDR1 is LNHNV and CDR2 YYDKDF (reference sequence). Trimming took off 1 base at V and 4 bases at J, with 13 bases between the two ends. The CDR3 spans 15 residues. Here the CDR3 DNA reads TGTGCCACCAGCAGAGTACAGGGAGGAAGCACTGAAGCTTTCTTT. It translates to CATSRVQGGSTEAFF.

This clonotype has at least ten counts. The V gene is TRBV5-4, the J gene TRBJ2-7; D may be TRBD1 (5 bases). CDR1 is SGHNT and CDR2 is YYREEE in the germline V gene (reference sequence). Trimming cost V 0 bases and J 3 bases, with 10 bases left between them. The CDR3 runs to 14 residues. The CDR3 bases are TGTGCCAGCAGCTTGGGTAAGGGGATCTACGAGCAGTACTTC. This translates into CASSLGKGIYEQYF.

The table lists this clonotype with a few counts. The chain couples TRBV7-2 to TRBJ1-6; tentative D call: TRBD1 (5 bases). The germline V and J ends were trimmed by 0 bases and 9 bases, with 9 bases remaining between them. Per germline, CDR1 SGHTA and CDR2 FQGNSA. The CDR3 loop spans 14 amino acids. DNA of the CDR3: TGTGCCAGCAGCTTAGCAAGGACACCTTCACCCCTCCACTTT. Translation gives CASSLARTPSPLHF.

This sequence joins TRBV7-9 and TRBJ2-3; 7 nucleotides match TRBD1. CDR3 length equals 14 residues. In germline, CDR1 is SEHNR, CDR2 FQNEAQ (reference sequence). J lost 5 bases, V lost 6 bases, and 8 bases had no gene match. CDR3 nucleotides: TGTGCCAGCAGTCGTCCGTCAGGGGGAGATACGCAGTATTTT. Amino acid sequence: CASSRPSGGDTQYF.

The genes are TRBV19 and TRBJ1-5, with D uncertain. V was trimmed by 3 bases and J by 3 bases, leaving 9 bases between them. The CDR3 contains 14 residues. Germline values: CDR1 LNHDA, CDR2 SQIVND (reference sequence). The CDR3 spells CASSIPRLNQPQHF. CDR3 nucleotides: TGTGCCAGTAGTATCCCCCGACTCAATCAGCCCCAGCATTTT.

The table lists this clonotype with a few counts. V usage is TRBV6-5 and J usage is TRBJ2-5; D not resolved. Per germline, CDR1 MNHEY and CDR2 SVGAGI. The CDR3 is 16 residues long. V lost 0 bases and J 2 bases, leaving 13 bases between the germline ends. CDR3 protein: CASSYSRFRLQETQYF. Here the CDR3 DNA reads TGTGCCAGCAGTTACTCGAGGTTCAGGTTGCAAGAGACCCAGTACTTC.

CDR3 protein: CSVTETQYF. DNA of the CDR3: TGCAGCGTTACCGAGACCCAGTACTTC. The chain links TRBV29-1 to TRBJ2-5; D gene unclear. The germline CDR1 and CDR2 sequences are SQVTM and ANQGSEA. The CDR3 totals 9 residues. The ends were cut back, 5 bases at V and 5 bases at J, with 3 bases in the middle.

V gene TRBV29-1 combines with J gene TRBJ2-5; no firm D call. V dropped 3 bases and J dropped 0 bases, with 5 bases sitting between them. Germline V gene lookup returns CDR1 SQVTM and CDR2 ANQGSEA. CDR3 length: 12 residues. This CDR3 reads CSVDNNQETQYF. The CDR3 DNA reads TGCAGCGTTGACAATAACCAAGAGACCCAGTACTTC.

This clonotype was seen a few times. The rearrangement links TRBV7-9 to TRBJ1-1; 7 positions agree with TRBD1. CDR1 and CDR2 (germline): SEHNR, FQNEAQ (reference sequence). V lost 4 bases and J lost 3; bases outside the gene matches: 11. The CDR3 contains 16 residues. The CDR3 loop reads CASSSREGARDTEAFF. In DNA form, the CDR3 reads TGTGCCAGCAGCTCCCGGGAGGGGGCGCGGGACACTGAAGCTTTCTTT. The full variable domain, in which reference TRBV7-9 and TRBJ1-1 provide the parts outside the CDR3, is DTGVSQNPRHKITKRGQNVTFRCDPISEHNRLYWYRQTLGQGPEFLTYFQNEAQLEKSRLLSDRFSAERPKGSFSTLEIQRTEQGDSAMYLCASSSREGARDTEAFFGQGTRLTVV.

A single count supports this clonotype. Here the CDR3 omits its conserved ending phenylalanine or tryptophan, so a read error is the likely source. This rearrangement joins TRBV5-1 to TRBJ2-5, with D perhaps matching TRBD1 (6 bases). Germline V gene sequence: CDR1 SGHRS, CDR2 YFSETQ. CDR3 length equals 14 residues. Trimming stripped 0 bases from V and 5 bases from J, with 11 bases between. The CDR3 loop is CASSLDGRGETQYY. The CDR3, as DNA: TGCGCCAGCAGCTTGGATGGAAGGGGGGAGACCCAGTACTAC.

The chain combines TRBV7-2 with TRBJ2-2; no clear D gene. Trimming cost V 0 bases and J 4 bases, with 9 bases left between them. Per the germline V gene, CDR1 is SGHTA and CDR2 is FQGNSA. The CDR3 is 15 amino acids. The CDR3, as DNA: TGTGCCAGCAGCTTAGCTGGGCTATCCACCGGGGAGCTGTTTTTT. Translation gives CASSLAGLSTGELFF.